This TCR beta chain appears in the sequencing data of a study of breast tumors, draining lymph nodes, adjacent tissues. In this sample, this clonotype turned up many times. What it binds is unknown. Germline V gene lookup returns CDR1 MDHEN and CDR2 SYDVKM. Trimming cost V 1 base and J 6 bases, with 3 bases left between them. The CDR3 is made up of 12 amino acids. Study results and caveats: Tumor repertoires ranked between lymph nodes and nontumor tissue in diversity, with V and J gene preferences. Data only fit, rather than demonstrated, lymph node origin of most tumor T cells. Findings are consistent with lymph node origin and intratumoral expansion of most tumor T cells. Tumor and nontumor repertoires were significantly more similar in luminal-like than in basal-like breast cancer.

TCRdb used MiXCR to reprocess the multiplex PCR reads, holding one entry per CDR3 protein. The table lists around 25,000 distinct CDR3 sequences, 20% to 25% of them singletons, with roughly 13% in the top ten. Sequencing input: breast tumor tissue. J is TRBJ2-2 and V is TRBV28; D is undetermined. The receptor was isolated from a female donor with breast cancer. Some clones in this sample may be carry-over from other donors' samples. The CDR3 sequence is CASSLFPGELFF. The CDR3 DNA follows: TGTGCCAGCAGTTTATTTCCCGGGGAGCTGTTTTTT.